Each of the 31 T cell receptor beta chains below was sequenced from the same sample in a study of cytomegalovirus exposure and HLA in healthy donors. This PCR relied on a set of 60 Vbeta primers and 13 Jbeta primers. Repertoires were generated with immunoSEQ multiplex PCR, while TCRdb's copy carries only in-frame clones and drops some. This sample has about 140,000 clones, with around 83% found just once. The sequencing input was PBMCs. The receptors were gathered from a male donor in good health and CMV-seropositive.

This clone was picked up a small number of times. V usage is TRBV10-3 and J usage is TRBJ1-2; no definite D call. Germline V gene sequence: CDR1 ENHRY, CDR2 SYGVKD. V lost 0 bases, J lost 7 bases, and 12 bases lay in between. The CDR3 extends over 14 amino acids. CDR3 nucleotide sequence: TGTGCCATCAGTGAGTCGTCCGTTCGAGGTGGCTACACCTTC. Translation gives CAISESSVRGGYTF.

The gene calls are TRBV10-1 and TRBJ2-1; a weak D match, TRBD1 (5 bases). Trimming took off 5 bases at V and 3 bases at J, with 8 bases between the two ends. The CDR3 loop spans 13 amino acids. Looked up from germline, CDR1 is WNHNN and CDR2 is SYGVQD (reference sequence). The CDR3 loop is CASSPRDYNEQFF. The CDR3 DNA follows: TGCGCCAGCAGTCCCAGGGACTACAATGAGCAGTTCTTC.

This chain links TRBV19 with TRBJ1-2; D not certain. V lost 5 bases, J lost 4 bases, and 11 bases lay in between. This CDR3 is built from 13 residues. Germline-derived CDR1 and CDR2 are LNHDA and SQIVND (reference sequence). Written as DNA, the CDR3 is TGTGCCAGTAGTTTCCCAGGCCTCTATGGCTACACCTTC. Translated: CASSFPGLYGYTF.

This clone was detected only a few times. This chain joins TRBV6-1 and TRBJ2-6; D is undetermined. Looked up from germline, CDR1 is MNHNS and CDR2 is SASEGT. The CDR3 is 16 amino acids. Trimming shortened V by 3 bases and J by 0 bases, and 9 bases separated the two germline ends. CDR3 amino acids: CASSDQASSGANVLTF. The CDR3 DNA reads TGTGCCAGCAGTGACCAGGCTTCCTCTGGGGCCAACGTCCTGACTTTC.

This rearrangement joins TRBV19 to TRBJ2-1; the match to TRBD1 covers 7 bases. The CDR3 covers 17 residues. The V segment lost 2 bases and the J segment 9 bases; nucleotides outside the gene matches: 16. Germline V gives CDR1 LNHDA, CDR2 SQIVND (reference sequence). For the CDR3, the DNA is TGTGCCAGTAGTATACGCGGACAGGCCGGGCGATGGGGTGAGCAGTTCTTC. Residues: CASSIRGQAGRWGEQFF.

The chain couples TRBV13 to TRBJ2-1; possibly TRBD1 for D (6 bases). Germline assignment: CDR1 PRHDT and CDR2 FYEKMQ (reference sequence). The CDR3 length is 15 residues. The V gene lost 2 bases and the J gene lost 7 bases, with 15 bases spanning the gap. The CDR3 nucleotides are TGTGCCAGCAGCTTAAGGGGCCAGGGGCGGAATGAGCAGTTCTTC. This codes for CASSLRGQGRNEQFF.

The chain uses TRBV14 and TRBJ2-1, with 7 bases fitting TRBD2. V shed 3 bases, J shed 10 bases, and the junction held 0 bases outside the gene matches. The CDR3 extends over 11 amino acids. Germline lookup yields CDR1 SGHDN and CDR2 FVKESK. The CDR3 region has the DNA TGTGCCAGCAGCCAGGGAGGGGAGCAGTTCTTC. Its translation is CASSQGGEQFF. The variable domain in full, with the rest retrieved from reference TRBV14 and TRBJ2-1, is EAGVTQFPSHSVIEKGQTVTLRCDPISGHDNLYWYRRVMGKEIKFLLHFVKESKQDESGMPNNRFLAERTGGTYSTLKVQPAELEDSGVYFCASSQGGEQFFGPGTRLTVL.

This chain connects TRBV4-1 to TRBJ1-6; D is ambiguous. Per germline, CDR1 MGHRA and CDR2 YSYEKL. The CDR3 totals 15 residues. The V end was cut by 3 bases, the J end by 9 bases, with 15 bases between. The CDR3 here is CASSQAWREGSPLHF. Written as DNA, the CDR3 is TGCGCCAGCAGCCAGGCCTGGAGAGAAGGTTCACCCCTCCACTTT.

The chain employs TRBV27 and TRBJ1-5; D may be TRBD1 (5 bases). This CDR3 spans 14 amino acids. Germline lookup yields CDR1 MNHEY and CDR2 SMNVEV (reference sequence). V was cut by 4 bases and J by 7 bases, with 14 bases left in between. The CDR3 spells CASSYGGSGQPQHF. CDR3 nucleotide sequence: TGTGCCAGCAGTTACGGGGGGTCTGGACAGCCCCAGCATTTT.

The rearrangement joins TRBV27 to TRBJ2-2; D call uncertain. CDR1 is MNHEY and CDR2 is SMNVEV in the germline V gene (reference sequence). V was pared by 5 bases and J by 0 bases, with 7 bases between. This CDR3 has 14 amino acids. The DNA of the CDR3 is TGTGCCAGCAGTAGAACATCGAACACCGGGGAGCTGTTTTTT. Amino acids: CASSRTSNTGELFF.

V usage is TRBV5-1 and J usage is TRBJ1-1, with D unclear. Trimming took 2 bases from V and 1 from J, leaving 9 bases between them. This CDR3 has 14 residues. Germline V gene sequence: CDR1 SGHRS, CDR2 YFSETQ. The CDR3 DNA sequence: TGCGCCAGCAGCTTTGACTCTGGGAACACTGAAGCTTTCTTT. Protein product: CASSFDSGNTEAFF.

The rearrangement joins TRBV6-4 to TRBJ2-5; D perhaps matches TRBD1 (7 bases). The CDR3 is 15 amino acids. Germline-derived CDR1 and CDR2 are MRHNA and SNTAGT. The V end lost 5 bases, the J end lost 4 bases, and 17 bases lay between the germline ends. DNA for the CDR3: TGTGCCAGCAGTCCAGGGCCAGGGGGGCCAGAGACCCAGTACTTC. It yields the protein CASSPGPGGPETQYF.

The chain recombines TRBV27 with TRBJ1-6; no reliable D call. V was trimmed by 2 bases and J by 5 bases, leaving 10 bases between them. CDR3 length equals 15 residues. CDR1 MNHEY and CDR2 SMNVEV come from the germline V gene (reference sequence). The CDR3 bases are TGTGCCAGCAGTTTAATTGGGCAGGATAATTCACCCCTCCACTTT. It specifies CASSLIGQDNSPLHF.

The chain uses TRBV6-6 and TRBJ1-6, with 10 bases fitting TRBD1. Germline CDR1 MNHNY, CDR2 SVGAGI (reference sequence). This CDR3 has 13 amino acids. V trimming: 6 bases; J trimming: 10 bases; junction bases outside the gene matches: 3. CDR3 coding DNA: TGTGCCAGCAGGGGACAGGGGAACTCACCCCTCCACTTT. Its translation is CASRGQGNSPLHF.

The chain has TRBV2 and TRBJ2-1; D perhaps matches TRBD1 (5 bases). The CDR3 extends over 12 amino acids. Trimming took off 6 bases at V and 6 bases at J, with 9 bases between the two ends. Germline-derived CDR1 and CDR2 are SNHLY and FYNNEI. The CDR3 DNA is TGTGCCAGCAGGGACATACTCAATGAGCAGTTCTTC. Protein: CASRDILNEQFF.

V gene TRBV6-1 combines with J gene TRBJ2-1, with 8 bases lining up with TRBD2. Germline V gives CDR1 MNHNS, CDR2 SASEGT. J gave up 3 bases and V 2 bases, and 9 bases lay outside the gene matches. The CDR3 runs to 17 residues. CDR3 sequence (DNA): TGTGCCAGCAGTGAACTAGCTAGCGGGCCAAACTACAATGAGCAGTTCTTC. This gives the protein CASSELASGPNYNEQFF.

The rearrangement joins TRBV6-5 to TRBJ1-1, with D perhaps matching TRBD1 (5 bases). Trimming pared 6 bases from V and 3 bases from J, leaving 8 bases between. CDR1 and CDR2 (germline): MNHEY, SVGAGI. This CDR3 has 12 residues. The CDR3 coding sequence is TGTGCCAGCAGGGGGCGTGACACTGAAGCTTTCTTT. Protein sequence: CASRGRDTEAFF.

The chain recombines TRBV4-2 with TRBJ2-7, with D possibly TRBD2 on 6 matching bases. Per germline, CDR1 LGHNA and CDR2 YNFKEQ. This CDR3 has 17 amino acids. Trimming pared 0 bases from V and 0 bases from J, leaving 15 bases between. Here the CDR3 DNA reads TGTGCCAGCAGCCAAGAATACGCTAGCGCTAACTCCTACGAGCAGTACTTC. This sequence encodes CASSQEYASANSYEQYF.

This chain connects TRBV7-9 to TRBJ2-1; 11 positions agree with TRBD2. With 4 bases clipped from V and 8 bases from J, the junction kept 10 bases outside the gene matches. From germline, CDR1 is SEHNR and CDR2 FQNEAQ (reference sequence). CDR3 length: 16 residues. This CDR3 is CASSSFSGGAGDEQFF. CDR3 nucleotide sequence: TGTGCCAGCAGCTCCTTTAGCGGGGGGGCAGGCGATGAGCAGTTCTTC.

The chain recombines TRBV21-1 with TRBJ2-7; the table's D gene call, TRBD2, was not cross checked with the DNA. TRBV21-1 is noted as a pseudogene. The CDR3 runs 15 residues. CDR3: CASISRGTFSYEQYF. DNA for the CDR3: TGTGCCAGCATCTCCCGGGGGACTTTCTCCTACGAGCAGTACTTC.

In its sample, this clone was seen once. The chain joins TRBV6-5 to TRBJ2-1, with D possibly being TRBD1 (5 bases). Germline lookup yields CDR1 MNHEY and CDR2 SVGAGI. V lost 6 bases to trimming and J lost 4 bases, with 16 bases between them. This CDR3 spans 15 amino acids. The CDR3 sequence: CASRRFETEYNEQFF. In DNA form, the CDR3 reads TGTGCCAGCAGGAGGTTCGAGACAGAGTACAATGAGCAGTTCTTC.

The chain couples TRBV9 to TRBJ1-6; no firm D call. Looked up from germline, CDR1 is SGDLS and CDR2 is YYNGEE. The CDR3 spans 15 residues. V was clipped by 0 bases and J by 9 bases, with 13 bases between them. CDR3 residues: CASSVATATGSPLHF. DNA of the CDR3: TGTGCCAGCAGCGTAGCTACGGCTACGGGTTCACCCCTCCACTTT.

The chain uses TRBV6-5 and TRBJ2-2; 8 positions agree with TRBD2. Germline V gene lookup returns CDR1 MNHEY and CDR2 SVGAGI. With 6 bases clipped from V and 4 bases from J, the junction kept 4 bases outside the gene matches. The CDR3 loop spans 14 amino acids. The CDR3 is CASRGLVLTGELFF. The CDR3 nucleotides are TGTGCCAGCAGGGGACTAGTCCTCACCGGGGAGCTGTTTTTT.

The J gene is TRBJ1-2, the V gene TRBV18, with D tentatively TRBD1 (6 bases). The CDR3 consists of 13 residues. Between the trimmed V and J ends, which lost 3 bases and 5 bases, there was a span of 10 bases. CDR1 KGHSH and CDR2 LQKENI come from the germline V gene. The CDR3 here is CASSPSTGYGYTF. The CDR3 coding sequence is TGTGCCAGCTCACCTTCCACAGGGTATGGCTACACCTTC.

This chain connects TRBV10-3 to TRBJ2-6; 11 nucleotides match TRBD1. Trimming took 5 bases from V and 4 from J; bases not matched to a gene: 10. CDR1 ENHRY and CDR2 SYGVKD come from the germline V gene. This CDR3 has 18 residues. CDR3 nucleotide sequence: TGTGCCATCAGTACTACAGGACAGGGGGCGTGGGGGGCCAACGTCCTGACTTTC. Translating it yields CAISTTGQGAWGANVLTF.

This clone has only a few counts. This chain joins TRBV5-1 and TRBJ2-7; the match to TRBD1 covers 8 bases. The CDR3 runs 17 residues. The V and J ends lost 0 bases and 2 bases, in that order; junction bases with no gene match: 10. CDR1 and CDR2 from the germline V gene are SGHRS and YFSETQ. The CDR3 here is CASSLVARQGMPYEQYF. In nucleotides, the CDR3 is TGCGCCAGCAGCTTGGTCGCCCGACAGGGGATGCCCTACGAGCAGTACTTC. Drawing the rest from reference TRBV5-1 and TRBJ2-7, the complete variable domain is KAGVTQTPRYLIKTRGQQVTLSCSPISGHRSVSWYQQTPGQGLQFLFEYFSETQRNKGNFPGRFSGRQFSNSRSEMNVSTLELGDSALYLCASSLVARQGMPYEQYFGPGTRLTVT.

This chain links TRBV9 with TRBJ1-2; TRBD1 aligns across 8 bases. Germline values: CDR1 SGDLS, CDR2 YYNGEE. Trimming cost V 3 bases and J 13 bases; bases outside gene matches: 17. The CDR3 length is 15 residues. This CDR3 is CASSGTGGLDKESTF. The CDR3 DNA follows: TGTGCCAGCAGCGGCACAGGGGGTCTCGATAAGGAGAGCACCTTC.

The gene calls are TRBV11-2 and TRBJ2-7; D remains ambiguous. Germline V gives CDR1 SGHAT, CDR2 FQNNGV. The V end was cut by 1 base, the J end by 5 bases, with 15 bases between. The CDR3 runs 15 residues. The CDR3 reads CASSLAAVHQDEQYF. The CDR3 DNA reads TGTGCCAGCAGCTTAGCGGCAGTTCACCAGGACGAGCAGTACTTC.

This chain links TRBV5-4 with TRBJ2-5; the D is unclear. The germline V gene has CDR1 SGHNT and CDR2 YYREEE (reference sequence). The CDR3 runs to 13 residues. V gave up 1 base and J gave up 5 bases, with 9 bases separating them. In DNA, the CDR3 is TGTGCCAGCAGCTTGTTTGTGTCGGAGACCCAGTACTTC. Translation gives CASSLFVSETQYF. The variable domain in full, completed from reference TRBV5-4 and TRBJ2-5, reads ETGVTQSPTHLIKTRGQQVTLRCSSQSGHNTVSWYQQALGQGPQFIFQYYREEENGRGNFPPRFSGLQFPNYSSELNVNALELDDSALYLCASSLFVSETQYFGPGTRLLVL.

This clone appeared a few times. The rearrangement links TRBV9 to TRBJ2-3; 9 bases fit TRBD2. The CDR3 has 16 amino acids. CDR1 and CDR2 from the germline V gene are SGDLS and YYNGEE. V was pared by 5 bases and J by 3 bases, with 10 bases of the junction left unmatched. CDR3 in amino acids: CASSETGTSSTDTQYF. The CDR3 region has the DNA TGTGCCAGCAGTGAGACTGGGACTAGCTCGACAGATACGCAGTATTTT.

Comment on this clone: One end of the junction does not line up with germline, which may come from a read error. V is TRBV4-2 and J is TRBJ2-3; the D is unclear. Germline values: CDR1 LGHNA, CDR2 YNFKEQ. CDR3 length equals 13 residues. DNA for the CDR3: TGTGCCAGCAGCCAAGATGTAAGACTCGGCTGCACTTTT. Its translation is CASSQDVRLGCTF.